A single sample gave rise to the 4 T cell receptor beta chains below, sequenced in a study of CD8+CD57+ T cells in acquired aplastic anemia. By flow cytometry, patients selected for sequencing had shown an expansion of CD8+CD57+ cells. Profiles of TCR beta VDJ and CDR3 were generated from a genomic DNA template. TCRdb reprocessed the reads via MiXCR and lists one record per CDR3 protein. The profile shows hundreds of thousands of distinct CDR3 sequences, roughly 50% of them singletons. Sequencing was performed on sorted CD4+, CD8+, or CD8+CD57+ T cells (not recorded which) from PBMCs. The receptor set was obtained from a human donor with aplastic anemia.

This clonotype has a count of ten or more. The V call is TRBV7-3, the J call TRBJ1-2; 11 bases agree with TRBD1. Germline V gives CDR1 SGHTA, CDR2 FQGTGA. With 5 bases clipped from V and 4 bases from J, the junction kept 12 bases outside the gene matches. The CDR3 consists of 17 residues. In DNA form, the CDR3 reads TGTGCCAGCAGCCTGGACAGGGGGCGAGGGCTCTTCTATGGCTACACCTTC. Translation gives CASSLDRGRGLFYGYTF.

This clonotype was seen many times. V gene TRBV7-3 combines with J gene TRBJ2-2; the match to TRBD1 covers 7 bases. Germline CDR1 SGHTA, CDR2 FQGTGA. With V trimmed by 5 bases and J by 1 base, 10 bases remained unmatched. This CDR3 has 17 amino acids. The CDR3 region has the DNA TGTGCCAGCAGCCTTCAATCGGGACAGCTGAACACCGGGGAGCTGTTTTTT. It translates to CASSLQSGQLNTGELFF.

This clonotype was seen only a few times. A single base separates this from a much larger clone, so it may be a read error. The chain carries TRBV12-5 and TRBJ1-2; 7 bases agree with TRBD1. In germline, CDR1 is LGHNT, CDR2 FRNRAP. The CDR3 has 13 amino acids. The CDR3 nucleotides are TGTGCCAGCAGCTCCGGGACAGTCTATGGCTACACCTTC. Translation gives CASSSGTVYGYTF.

This clonotype has just a few counts. J is TRBJ1-2 and V is TRBV9; TRBD1 might be the D (5 bases). V dropped 4 bases and J dropped 3 bases, with 13 bases sitting between them. This CDR3 region has 14 residues. The germline gives CDR1 SGDLS, CDR2 YYNGEE. The CDR3 reads CASSPSGNYYGYTF. The CDR3 DNA reads TGTGCCAGCAGCCCCTCAGGGAACTACTATGGCTACACCTTC.